This is a list of T cell receptor beta chains from one sample in a study of cytomegalovirus exposure and HLA in healthy donors. Using immunoSEQ multiplex PCR, the repertoire was profiled, and TCRdb retains in-frame clones only, with some absent. The table lists 75,000 to 100,000 clones, roughly 79% of them singletons, with under 3.5% in the top ten. Sequencing was carried out using PBMCs. Receptors originate from a female donor in good health and CMV-seropositive. CDR3s include the opening cysteine and the closing phenylalanine or tryptophan. A D gene is named only where the DNA matches it firmly. Clone size appears in some rows only: once, few, many, or a class for an expanded clone.

d_call	v_call	clone_size	j_call	cdr3_aa	cdr3_nt
-	TRBV29-1	-	TRBJ1-1	CSVTLGDTEAFF	TGCAGCGTCACCCTAGGGGACACTGAAGCTTTCTTT
TRBD1	TRBV6-6	-	TRBJ2-7	CASSSGQGAHEQYF	TGTGCCAGCAGTTCTGGGCAGGGGGCCCACGAGCAGTACTTC
-	TRBV29-1	-	TRBJ1-1	CSARRTENTEAFF	TGCAGCGCCAGAAGGACTGAGAACACTGAAGCTTTCTTT
TRBD1	TRBV6-1	-	TRBJ2-5	CASSGGQGQETQYF	TGTGCCAGCAGTGGGGGACAGGGGCAAGAGACCCAGTACTTC
TRBD2	TRBV2	once	TRBJ2-5	CASSVPTSGVETQYF	TGTGCCAGCAGCGTCCCGACTAGCGGGGTGGAGACCCAGTACTTC
TRBD1	TRBV7-8	-	TRBJ1-2	CASSLSDRAAYGYTF	TGTGCCAGCAGCTTATCCGACAGGGCGGCCTATGGCTACACCTTC
-	TRBV5-1	few	TRBJ1-1	CASSFSAGDTEAFF	TGCGCCAGCAGCTTTTCGGCAGGGGACACTGAAGCTTTCTTT
-	TRBV6-5	-	TRBJ1-3	CASSLDRTRGNTIYF	TGTGCCAGCAGCCTCGACAGGACCCGGGGAAACACCATATATTTT
TRBD1	TRBV5-4	-	TRBJ1-2	CASSLGQDRGHFGYTF	TGTGCCAGCAGCTTGGGGCAGGACAGGGGGCATTTTGGCTACACCTTC
-	TRBV30	-	TRBJ2-3	CAWDRGRPDTQYF	TGTGCCTGGGACCGGGGGAGGCCAGATACGCAGTATTTT
-	TRBV7-8	-	TRBJ2-3	CASSLGRFQGSTDTQYF	TGTGCCAGCAGCTTAGGTAGATTTCAGGGGAGCACAGATACGCAGTATTTT
-	TRBV11-3	-	TRBJ2-5	CASSLLGSSGTQYF	TGTGCCAGCAGCTTATTGGGGAGCTCGGGGACCCAGTACTTC
-	TRBV7-2	-	TRBJ1-5	CASSLAGIQGNQPQHF	TGTGCCAGCAGCCTAGCGGGTATCCAGGGCAATCAGCCCCAGCATTTT
TRBD1	TRBV6-5	-	TRBJ1-1	CASRQGGNTEAFF	TGTGCCAGCCGGCAGGGGGGGAACACTGAAGCTTTCTTT
-	TRBV10-1	-	TRBJ2-7	CASSESGRAYEQYF	TGCGCCAGCAGTGAGTCTGGCAGGGCCTACGAGCAGTACTTC
-	TRBV28	-	TRBJ2-2	CASSSSGGELFF	TGTGCCAGCAGTTCCTCCGGCGGGGAGCTGTTTTTT
TRBD1	TRBV25-1	-	TRBJ2-5	CASSDPGQGAGETQYF	TGTGCCAGCAGTGATCCGGGACAGGGGGCCGGCGAGACCCAGTACTTC
TRBD1	TRBV28	-	TRBJ1-1	CASRRQGNTEAFF	TGTGCCAGCAGAAGACAGGGGAACACTGAAGCTTTCTTT
TRBD2	TRBV29-1	-	TRBJ2-1	CSVARLAGGRSKSYNEQFF	TGCAGCGTTGCGAGACTAGCGGGAGGGCGATCGAAGTCCTACAATGAGCAGTTCTTC
TRBD2	TRBV6-5	-	TRBJ2-2	CASSWTSGITGELFF	TGTGCCAGCAGTTGGACTAGCGGGATAACCGGGGAGCTGTTTTTT
-	TRBV7-8	-	TRBJ1-3	CASSVQGFGSGNTIYF	TGTGCCAGCAGCGTTCAGGGATTTGGCTCTGGAAACACCATATATTTT
-	TRBV18	once	TRBJ1-1	CASSLDPRGNTEAFF	TGTGCCAGCTCACTAGATCCTCGGGGGAACACTGAAGCTTTCTTT
TRBD1	TRBV6-1	-	TRBJ2-1	CASSIGQAGINEQFF	TGTGCCAGCAGTATCGGACAGGCAGGTATCAATGAGCAGTTCTTC
TRBD1	TRBV5-6	-	TRBJ1-1	CASSFQGARTEAFF	TGTGCCAGCAGTTTTCAGGGGGCGCGGACTGAAGCTTTCTTT
TRBD2	TRBV9	once	TRBJ2-3	CASSRGGEDTDTQYF	TGTGCCAGCTCTCGCGGGGGGGAGGACACAGATACGCAGTATTTT
TRBD2	TRBV30	-	TRBJ2-1	CAWRLAGGGEQFF	TGTGCCTGGAGACTAGCGGGAGGGGGTGAGCAGTTCTTC
TRBD1	TRBV2	-	TRBJ1-2	CASYVETGGYGYTF	TGTGCCAGCTATGTAGAGACAGGGGGCTATGGCTACACCTTC
TRBD1	TRBV15	-	TRBJ2-7	CATSRDRGTGFDEQYF	TGTGCCACCAGCAGAGATCGAGGGACAGGGTTCGACGAGCAGTACTTC